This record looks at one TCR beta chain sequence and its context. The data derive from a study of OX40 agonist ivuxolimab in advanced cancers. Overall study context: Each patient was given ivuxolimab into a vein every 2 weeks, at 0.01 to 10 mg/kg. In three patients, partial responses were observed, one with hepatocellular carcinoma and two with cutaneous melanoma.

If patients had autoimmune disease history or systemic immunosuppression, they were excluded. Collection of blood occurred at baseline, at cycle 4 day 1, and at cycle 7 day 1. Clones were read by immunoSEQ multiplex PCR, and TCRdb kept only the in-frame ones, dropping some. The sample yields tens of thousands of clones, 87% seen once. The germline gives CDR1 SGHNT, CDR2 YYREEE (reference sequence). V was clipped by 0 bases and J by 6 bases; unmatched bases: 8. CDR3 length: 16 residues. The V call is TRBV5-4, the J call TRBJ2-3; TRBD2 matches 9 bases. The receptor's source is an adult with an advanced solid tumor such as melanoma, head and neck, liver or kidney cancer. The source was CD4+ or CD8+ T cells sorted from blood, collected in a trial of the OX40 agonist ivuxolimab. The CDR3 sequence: CASSLAERGAGDTQYF. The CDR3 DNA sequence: TGTGCCAGCAGCTTGGCTGAGCGGGGGGCCGGGGATACGCAGTATTTT.